This T cell receptor beta chain was sequenced in a study of cytomegalovirus exposure and HLA in healthy donors. Remarks on this clone: One end of the junction varies from germline; a read error may be responsible.

In germline, CDR1 is SEHNR, CDR2 FQNEAQ (reference sequence). The CDR3 length is 12 residues. The PCR employed 60 Vbeta primers together with 13 Jbeta primers. Per the original data handling: A later analysis counted 80 million or so unique TCR beta chains, around 11 million shared. Repertoires were generated with immunoSEQ multiplex PCR, while TCRdb's copy carries only in-frame clones and drops some. V and J calls and clone size follow that table, whereas D and trimming were derived from the DNA. This table holds 100,000 to 150,000 clones, about 76% found once. This chain uses TRBV7-9 with TRBJ2-5, with 8 positions matching TRBD1. The origin of this receptor is a woman aged 40 to 55 in good health and CMV-seronegative. The sequenced sample consisted of PBMCs. The CDR3 reads CASSSWDRPGNF. In DNA, the CDR3 is TGTGCCAGCAGCTCTTGGGACAGGCCAGGGAACTTC.